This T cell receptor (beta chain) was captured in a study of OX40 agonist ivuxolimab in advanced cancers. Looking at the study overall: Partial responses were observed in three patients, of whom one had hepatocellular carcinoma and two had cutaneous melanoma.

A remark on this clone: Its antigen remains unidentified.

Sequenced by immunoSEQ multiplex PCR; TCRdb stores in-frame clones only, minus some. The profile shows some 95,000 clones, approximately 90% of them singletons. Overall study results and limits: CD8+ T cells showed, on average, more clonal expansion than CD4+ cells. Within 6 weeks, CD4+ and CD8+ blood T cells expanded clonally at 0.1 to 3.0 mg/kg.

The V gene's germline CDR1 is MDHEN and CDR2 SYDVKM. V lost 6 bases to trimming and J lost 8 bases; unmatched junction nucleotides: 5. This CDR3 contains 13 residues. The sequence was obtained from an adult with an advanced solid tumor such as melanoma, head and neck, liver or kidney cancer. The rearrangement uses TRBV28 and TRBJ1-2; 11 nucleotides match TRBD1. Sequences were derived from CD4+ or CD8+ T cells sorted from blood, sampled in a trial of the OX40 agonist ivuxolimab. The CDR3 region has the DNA TGTGCCAGCAGGCGGGACAGGGGGGAAGGCTACACCTTC. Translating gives CASRRDRGEGYTF.